This T cell receptor (beta chain) was retrieved from a study of T-cell reconstitution after alpha-beta-depleted transplantation in children. For this clonotype: A read error may be the cause here, since a much bigger clone is one base away.

Trimming took 3 bases from V and 7 from J; bases not matched to a gene: 4. The CDR3 runs to 13 residues. Germline V gene sequence: CDR1 DFQATT, CDR2 SNEGSKA (reference sequence). Preparing the TCRbeta library involved the use of unique molecular identifiers. TCRdb called the PCR reads again in MiXCR, with one record for every CDR3 protein. The data show hundreds of thousands of distinct CDR3 sequences, with 12% seen just once and about 2.6% held by the top ten. The material sequenced was PBMCs from the stem cell graft donor, taken from the stem cell graft. This sequence originates from a human donor who donated a stem cell graft to a child with acute lymphoblastic leukemia. The chain couples TRBV20-1 to TRBJ2-5; 11 nucleotides match TRBD1. CDR3 in DNA: TGCAGTGCTAGGGACAGGGGGCGCGTGACCCAGTACTTC. Translating it yields CSARDRGRVTQYF.